This T cell receptor beta chain was identified in a study of blood T cell repertoires in COVID-19. Study as a whole: Specimens from acute and convalescent COVID-19 originated in the United States, Italy and Spain. T cells, B-cell-depleted T cells, or PBMCs provided the cDNA or gDNA that served as material.

This clone was detected a few times. The germline V gene encodes CDR1 PRHDT and CDR2 FYEKMQ (reference sequence). V was pared by 4 bases and J by 7 bases, with 20 bases between. This CDR3 is 15 amino acids long. In the study's own analysis: Amplified reference gene primers provided the basis for estimating nucleated cell counts. Produced via immunoSEQ multiplex PCR; TCRdb's table is partial and in-frame only. That table is the source of V, J and clone size, and D and trimming were worked out from the DNA. The table has fewer than 90,000 clones, less than 90% seen once. Sequencing was carried out using peripheral blood. The chain employs TRBV13 and TRBJ2-7; maybe TRBD2 (6 bases). This TCR was recovered from an elderly man in a cohort sampled during active COVID-19. This CDR3 reads CASSSGLLGREEQYF. CDR3 coding DNA: TGTGCCAGCAGCTCGGGACTCCTTGGGCGCGAGGAGCAGTACTTC. Full variable domain (missing parts from reference TRBV13 and TRBJ2-7): AAGVIQSPRHLIKEKRETATLKCYPIPRHDTVYWYQQGPGQDPQFLISFYEKMQSDKGSIPDRFSAQQFSDYHSELNMSSLELGDSALYFCASSSGLLGREEQYFGPGTRLTVT.